The present T cell receptor beta chain was sequenced within a study of blood T cell repertoires in COVID-19. Whole-study context: The study drew acute and convalescent COVID-19 samples from the United States, Italy and Spain. Sources were T cells, B-cell-depleted T cells, or PBMCs; the material itself was cDNA or gDNA.

Germline V gene sequence: CDR1 MDHEN, CDR2 SYDVKM. The ends lost 5 bases at V and 4 bases at J; junction bases unmatched: 18. The CDR3 extends over 19 amino acids. Under the authors' procedure: Scientists estimated how many nucleated cells there were by amplifying reference gene primers. The data were produced by immunoSEQ multiplex PCR, yet TCRdb's version contains in-frame clones alone and is incomplete. The V and J calls and clone size are taken from that table; D and trimming were inferred from the DNA. There are some 200,000 clones in the sample; 82% occur only once, and about 5.6% lies in the top ten.

This sequence originates from a woman aged 70-85 years with COVID-19, enrolled during active disease. The V and J genes are TRBV28 and TRBJ2-3, with 10 positions matching TRBD2. Sequencing was carried out using peripheral blood. The CDR3, as DNA: TGTGCCAGCAGTATCATATCCTGGACTAGCGGCCAAGGGGCAGATACGCAGTATTTT. Its translation is CASSIISWTSGQGADTQYF.